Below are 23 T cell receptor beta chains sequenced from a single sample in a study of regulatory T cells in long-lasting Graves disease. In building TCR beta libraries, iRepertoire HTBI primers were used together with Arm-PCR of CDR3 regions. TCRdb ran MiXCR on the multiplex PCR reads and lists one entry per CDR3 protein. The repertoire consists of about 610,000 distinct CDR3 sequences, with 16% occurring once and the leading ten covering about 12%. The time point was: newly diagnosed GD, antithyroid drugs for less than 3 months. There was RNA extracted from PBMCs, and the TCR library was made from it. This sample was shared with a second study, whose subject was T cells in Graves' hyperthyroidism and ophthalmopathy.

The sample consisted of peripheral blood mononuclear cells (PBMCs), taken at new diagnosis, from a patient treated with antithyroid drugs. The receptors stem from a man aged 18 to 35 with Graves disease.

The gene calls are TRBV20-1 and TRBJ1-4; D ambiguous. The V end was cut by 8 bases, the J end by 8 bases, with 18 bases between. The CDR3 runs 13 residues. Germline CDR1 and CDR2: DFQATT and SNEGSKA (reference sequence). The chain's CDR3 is CSIQTQAWEKLFF. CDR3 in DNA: TGCAGTATCCAGACGCAGGCGTGGGAAAAACTGTTTTTT.

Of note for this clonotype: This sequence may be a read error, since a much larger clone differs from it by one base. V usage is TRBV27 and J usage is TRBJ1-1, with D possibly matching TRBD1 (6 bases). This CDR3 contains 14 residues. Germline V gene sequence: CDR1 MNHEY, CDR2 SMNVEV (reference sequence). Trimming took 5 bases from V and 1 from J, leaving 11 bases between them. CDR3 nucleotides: TGTGCCAGCAGTGGAGGGGGGAAGAACACTGAAGCTTTCTTT. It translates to CASSGGGKNTEAFF.

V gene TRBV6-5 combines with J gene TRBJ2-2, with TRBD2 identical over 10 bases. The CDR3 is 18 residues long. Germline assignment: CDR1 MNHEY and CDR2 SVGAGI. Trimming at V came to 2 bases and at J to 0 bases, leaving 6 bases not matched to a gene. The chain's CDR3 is CASSYGLAESSNTGELFF. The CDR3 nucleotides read TGTGCCAGCAGTTACGGACTAGCGGAGTCCTCGAACACCGGGGAGCTGTTTTTT.

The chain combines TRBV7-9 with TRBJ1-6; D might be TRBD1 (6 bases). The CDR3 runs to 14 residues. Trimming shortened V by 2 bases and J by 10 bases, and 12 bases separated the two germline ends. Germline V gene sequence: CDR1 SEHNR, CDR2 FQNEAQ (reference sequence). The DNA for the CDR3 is TGTGCCAGCAGCTTATCCGGGACAAGATCACCCCTCCACTTT. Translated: CASSLSGTRSPLHF. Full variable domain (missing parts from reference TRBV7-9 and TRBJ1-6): DTGVSQNPRHKITKRGQNVTFRCDPISEHNRLYWYRQTLGQGPEFLTYFQNEAQLEKSRLLSDRFSAERPKGSFSTLEIQRTEQGDSAMYLCASSLSGTRSPLHFGNGTRLTVT.

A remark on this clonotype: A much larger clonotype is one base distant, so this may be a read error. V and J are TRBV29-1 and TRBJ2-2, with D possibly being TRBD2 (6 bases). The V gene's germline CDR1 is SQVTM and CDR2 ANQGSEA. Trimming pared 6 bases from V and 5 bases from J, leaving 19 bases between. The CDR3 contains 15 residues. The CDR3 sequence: CSVRGTGEGTGELFF. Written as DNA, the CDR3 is TGCAGCGTCCGAGGGACTGGCGAAGGTACCGGGGAGCTGTTTTTT.

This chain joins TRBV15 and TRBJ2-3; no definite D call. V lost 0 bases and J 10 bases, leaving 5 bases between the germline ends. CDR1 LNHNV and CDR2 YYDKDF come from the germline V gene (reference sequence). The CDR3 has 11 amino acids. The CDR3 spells CATSREQAQYF. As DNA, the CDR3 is TGTGCCACCAGCAGAGAGCAGGCGCAGTATTTT.

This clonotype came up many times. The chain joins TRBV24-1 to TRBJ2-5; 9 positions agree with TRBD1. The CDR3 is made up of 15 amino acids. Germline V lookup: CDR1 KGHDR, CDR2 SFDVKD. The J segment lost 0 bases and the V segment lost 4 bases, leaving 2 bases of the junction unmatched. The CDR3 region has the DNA TGTGCCACCAGTGAAGGACAGGGGTACCAAGAGACCCAGTACTTC. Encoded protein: CATSEGQGYQETQYF.

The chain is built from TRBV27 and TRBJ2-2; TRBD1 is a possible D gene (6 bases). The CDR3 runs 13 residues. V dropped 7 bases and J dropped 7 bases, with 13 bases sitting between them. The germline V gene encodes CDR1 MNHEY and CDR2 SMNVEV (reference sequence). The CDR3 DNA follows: TGTGCCAGCACCACAGGGTATGGCGGGGAGCTGTTTTTT. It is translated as CASTTGYGGELFF.

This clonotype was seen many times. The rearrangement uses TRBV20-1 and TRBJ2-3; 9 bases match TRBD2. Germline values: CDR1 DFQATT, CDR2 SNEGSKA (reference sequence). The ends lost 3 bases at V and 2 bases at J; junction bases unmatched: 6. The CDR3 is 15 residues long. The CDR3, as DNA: TGCAGTGCTAGCCCGACTAGCGGCCCCACAGATACGCAGTATTTT. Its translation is CSASPTSGPTDTQYF.

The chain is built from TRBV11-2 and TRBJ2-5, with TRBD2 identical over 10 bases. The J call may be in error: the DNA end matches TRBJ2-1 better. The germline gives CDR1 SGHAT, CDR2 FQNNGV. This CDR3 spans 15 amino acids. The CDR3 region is CASSFRSGRDNEQFF. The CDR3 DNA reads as TGTGCCAGCAGCTTCCGGAGCGGGAGGGACAATGAGCAGTTCTTC.

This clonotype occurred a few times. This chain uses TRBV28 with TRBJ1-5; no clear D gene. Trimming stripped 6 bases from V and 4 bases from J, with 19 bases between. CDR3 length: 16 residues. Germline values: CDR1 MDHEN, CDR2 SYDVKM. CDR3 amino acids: CASSLLIGSPNQPQHF. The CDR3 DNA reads TGTGCCAGCAGCTTACTTATCGGGAGTCCGAATCAGCCCCAGCATTTT.

CDR3 in DNA: TGTGCCAGCAGCTTTACCAGCTCGTCCTACAATGAGCAGTTCTTC. It yields the protein CASSFTSSSYNEQFF. The chain joins TRBV7-9 to TRBJ2-1; unclear D gene. Trimming stripped 3 bases from V and 1 base from J, with 10 bases between. The CDR3 spans 15 residues. CDR1 is SEHNR and CDR2 is FQNEAQ in the germline V gene (reference sequence).

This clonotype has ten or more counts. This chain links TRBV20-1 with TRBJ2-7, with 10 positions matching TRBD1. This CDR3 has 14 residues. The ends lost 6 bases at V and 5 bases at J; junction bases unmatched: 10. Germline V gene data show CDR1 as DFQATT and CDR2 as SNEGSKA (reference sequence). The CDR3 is CSAGAGQGSNEQYF. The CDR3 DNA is TGCAGTGCCGGGGCGGGACAGGGGTCCAACGAGCAGTACTTC.

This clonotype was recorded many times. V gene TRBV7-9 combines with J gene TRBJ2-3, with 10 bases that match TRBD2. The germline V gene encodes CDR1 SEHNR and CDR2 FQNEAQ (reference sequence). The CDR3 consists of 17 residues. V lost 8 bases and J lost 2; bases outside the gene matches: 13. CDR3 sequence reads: CASGPSGLAAYTDTQYF. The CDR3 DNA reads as TGTGCCAGCGGGCCCTCCGGACTAGCGGCGTACACAGATACGCAGTATTTT. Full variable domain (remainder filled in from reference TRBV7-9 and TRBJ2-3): DTGVSQNPRHKITKRGQNVTFRCDPISEHNRLYWYRQTLGQGPEFLTYFQNEAQLEKSRLLSDRFSAERPKGSFSTLEIQRTEQGDSAMYLCASGPSGLAAYTDTQYFGPGTRLTVL.

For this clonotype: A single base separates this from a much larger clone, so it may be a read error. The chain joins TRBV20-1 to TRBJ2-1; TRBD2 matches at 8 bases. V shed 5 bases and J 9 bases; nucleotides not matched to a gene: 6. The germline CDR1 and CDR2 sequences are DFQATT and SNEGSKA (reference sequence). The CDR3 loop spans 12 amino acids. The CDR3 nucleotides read TGCAGTGCTCTACTAGCGGCTCTTGAGCAGTTCTTC. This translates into CSALLAALEQFF.

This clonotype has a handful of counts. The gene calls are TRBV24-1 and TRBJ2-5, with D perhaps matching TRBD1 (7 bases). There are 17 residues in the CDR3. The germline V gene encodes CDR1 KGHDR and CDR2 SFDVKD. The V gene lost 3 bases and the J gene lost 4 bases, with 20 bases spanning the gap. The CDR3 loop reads CATSDLNPGQGGETQYF. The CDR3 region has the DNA TGTGCCACCAGTGATCTGAACCCCGGGCAGGGGGGAGAGACCCAGTACTTC.

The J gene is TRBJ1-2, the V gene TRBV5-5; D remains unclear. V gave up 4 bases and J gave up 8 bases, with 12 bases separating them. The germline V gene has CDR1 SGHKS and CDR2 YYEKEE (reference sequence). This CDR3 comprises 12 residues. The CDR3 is CASSRSNEGYTF. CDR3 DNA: TGTGCCAGCAGCCGCTCCAATGAGGGCTACACCTTC.

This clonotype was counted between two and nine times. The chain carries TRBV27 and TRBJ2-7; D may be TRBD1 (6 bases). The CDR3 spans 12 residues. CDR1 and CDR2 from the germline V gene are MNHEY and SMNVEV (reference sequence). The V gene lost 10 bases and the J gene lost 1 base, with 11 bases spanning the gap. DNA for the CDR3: TGTGCCACCACTGACAGGTCCTACGAGCAGTACTTC. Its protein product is CATTDRSYEQYF.

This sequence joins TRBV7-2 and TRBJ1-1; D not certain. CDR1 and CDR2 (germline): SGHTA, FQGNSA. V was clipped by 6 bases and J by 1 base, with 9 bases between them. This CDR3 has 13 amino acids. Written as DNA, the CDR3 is TGTGCCAGCAGGCTAGCCTGGAACACTGAAGCTTTCTTT. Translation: CASRLAWNTEAFF.

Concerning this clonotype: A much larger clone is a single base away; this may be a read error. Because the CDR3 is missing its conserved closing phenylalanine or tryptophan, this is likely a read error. This chain's CDR3 is CAWSVYPGEQFL. The CDR3 DNA follows: TGTGCCTGGAGTGTGTACCCCGGCGAGCAGTTCCTC. The chain has TRBV30 and TRBJ2-1, with no clear D. Germline V gene lookup returns CDR1 GTSNPN and CDR2 SVGIG (reference sequence). The CDR3 consists of 12 residues. The ends were cut back, 0 bases at V and 10 bases at J, with 10 bases in the middle.

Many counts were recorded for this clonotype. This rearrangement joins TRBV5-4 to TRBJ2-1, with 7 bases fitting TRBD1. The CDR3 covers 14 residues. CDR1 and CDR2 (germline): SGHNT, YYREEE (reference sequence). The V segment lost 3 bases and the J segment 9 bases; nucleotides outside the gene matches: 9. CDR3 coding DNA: TGTGCCAGCAGCTCGCAGACAGGGTCGACTGAGCAGTTCTTC. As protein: CASSSQTGSTEQFF.

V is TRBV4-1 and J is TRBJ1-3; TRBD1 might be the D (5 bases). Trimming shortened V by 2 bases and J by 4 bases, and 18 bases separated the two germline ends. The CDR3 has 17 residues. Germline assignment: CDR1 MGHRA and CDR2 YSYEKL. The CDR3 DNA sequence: TGCGCCAGCAGCCAATCCCACCTCCCCGGGGCGGGAAACACCATATATTTT. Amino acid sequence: CASSQSHLPGAGNTIYF.

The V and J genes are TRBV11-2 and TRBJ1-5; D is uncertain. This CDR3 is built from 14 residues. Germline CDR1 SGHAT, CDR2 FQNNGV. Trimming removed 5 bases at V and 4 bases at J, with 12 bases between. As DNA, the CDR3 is TGTGCCAGCAGCCAGGACGTTAATAATCAGCCCCAGCATTTT. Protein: CASSQDVNNQPQHF.